This T cell receptor beta chain is from a study of PD-L1 blockade in urothelial cancer. Measured with immunoSEQ multiplex PCR; TCRdb has only the in-frame clones, and not every one. The sample has under 120,000 clones, around 82% seen once. Each patient supplied 1 to 8 pretreatment and on-treatment samples. Germline assignment: CDR1 MDHEN and CDR2 SYDVKM. This CDR3 contains 14 residues. Trimming stripped 7 bases from V and 6 bases from J, with 18 bases between. This specimen consisted of PBMCs, obtained around atezolizumab (anti-PD-L1) treatment. This chain links TRBV28 with TRBJ1-2; D gene ambiguous. This TCR derives from a man aged 50 to 60 with urothelial cancer. The CDR3 loop is CASTNPFGKNGYTF. The CDR3 DNA reads as TGTGCCAGCACCAATCCGTTCGGGAAGAATGGCTACACCTTC.